The 2 T cell receptor beta chains listed next were all sequenced from one sample in a study of blood T cell repertoires in COVID-19. The table came from immunoSEQ multiplex PCR; TCRdb's copy has only in-frame clones and leaves some out. This repertoire shows 30,000 to 40,000 clones, just over 85% found once; its top ten account for 5.5% to 6.5%. The sequencing input was peripheral blood. The source is a woman older than 75 with active or convalescent COVID-19.

V is TRBV18 and J is TRBJ2-5; 7 bases are shared with TRBD1. V lost 3 bases to trimming and J lost 5 bases; unmatched junction nucleotides: 15. The CDR3 is 17 amino acids. Germline V CDR1 and CDR2: KGHSH, LQKENI. The CDR3 DNA sequence: TGTGCCAGCTCACCCCGGGAACAGGGGCTCCCTAAGGAGACCCAGTACTTC. It specifies CASSPREQGLPKETQYF.

The chain uses TRBV7-2 and TRBJ1-1, with D tentatively TRBD1 (6 bases). From germline, CDR1 is SGHTA and CDR2 FQGNSA. V was trimmed by 6 bases and J by 11 bases, leaving 22 bases between them. The CDR3 covers 14 residues. CDR3 DNA sequence: TGTGCCAGCAGTACAAAATACAGGGAGGGGGAGGCTTTCTTT. Protein sequence: CASSTKYREGEAFF.